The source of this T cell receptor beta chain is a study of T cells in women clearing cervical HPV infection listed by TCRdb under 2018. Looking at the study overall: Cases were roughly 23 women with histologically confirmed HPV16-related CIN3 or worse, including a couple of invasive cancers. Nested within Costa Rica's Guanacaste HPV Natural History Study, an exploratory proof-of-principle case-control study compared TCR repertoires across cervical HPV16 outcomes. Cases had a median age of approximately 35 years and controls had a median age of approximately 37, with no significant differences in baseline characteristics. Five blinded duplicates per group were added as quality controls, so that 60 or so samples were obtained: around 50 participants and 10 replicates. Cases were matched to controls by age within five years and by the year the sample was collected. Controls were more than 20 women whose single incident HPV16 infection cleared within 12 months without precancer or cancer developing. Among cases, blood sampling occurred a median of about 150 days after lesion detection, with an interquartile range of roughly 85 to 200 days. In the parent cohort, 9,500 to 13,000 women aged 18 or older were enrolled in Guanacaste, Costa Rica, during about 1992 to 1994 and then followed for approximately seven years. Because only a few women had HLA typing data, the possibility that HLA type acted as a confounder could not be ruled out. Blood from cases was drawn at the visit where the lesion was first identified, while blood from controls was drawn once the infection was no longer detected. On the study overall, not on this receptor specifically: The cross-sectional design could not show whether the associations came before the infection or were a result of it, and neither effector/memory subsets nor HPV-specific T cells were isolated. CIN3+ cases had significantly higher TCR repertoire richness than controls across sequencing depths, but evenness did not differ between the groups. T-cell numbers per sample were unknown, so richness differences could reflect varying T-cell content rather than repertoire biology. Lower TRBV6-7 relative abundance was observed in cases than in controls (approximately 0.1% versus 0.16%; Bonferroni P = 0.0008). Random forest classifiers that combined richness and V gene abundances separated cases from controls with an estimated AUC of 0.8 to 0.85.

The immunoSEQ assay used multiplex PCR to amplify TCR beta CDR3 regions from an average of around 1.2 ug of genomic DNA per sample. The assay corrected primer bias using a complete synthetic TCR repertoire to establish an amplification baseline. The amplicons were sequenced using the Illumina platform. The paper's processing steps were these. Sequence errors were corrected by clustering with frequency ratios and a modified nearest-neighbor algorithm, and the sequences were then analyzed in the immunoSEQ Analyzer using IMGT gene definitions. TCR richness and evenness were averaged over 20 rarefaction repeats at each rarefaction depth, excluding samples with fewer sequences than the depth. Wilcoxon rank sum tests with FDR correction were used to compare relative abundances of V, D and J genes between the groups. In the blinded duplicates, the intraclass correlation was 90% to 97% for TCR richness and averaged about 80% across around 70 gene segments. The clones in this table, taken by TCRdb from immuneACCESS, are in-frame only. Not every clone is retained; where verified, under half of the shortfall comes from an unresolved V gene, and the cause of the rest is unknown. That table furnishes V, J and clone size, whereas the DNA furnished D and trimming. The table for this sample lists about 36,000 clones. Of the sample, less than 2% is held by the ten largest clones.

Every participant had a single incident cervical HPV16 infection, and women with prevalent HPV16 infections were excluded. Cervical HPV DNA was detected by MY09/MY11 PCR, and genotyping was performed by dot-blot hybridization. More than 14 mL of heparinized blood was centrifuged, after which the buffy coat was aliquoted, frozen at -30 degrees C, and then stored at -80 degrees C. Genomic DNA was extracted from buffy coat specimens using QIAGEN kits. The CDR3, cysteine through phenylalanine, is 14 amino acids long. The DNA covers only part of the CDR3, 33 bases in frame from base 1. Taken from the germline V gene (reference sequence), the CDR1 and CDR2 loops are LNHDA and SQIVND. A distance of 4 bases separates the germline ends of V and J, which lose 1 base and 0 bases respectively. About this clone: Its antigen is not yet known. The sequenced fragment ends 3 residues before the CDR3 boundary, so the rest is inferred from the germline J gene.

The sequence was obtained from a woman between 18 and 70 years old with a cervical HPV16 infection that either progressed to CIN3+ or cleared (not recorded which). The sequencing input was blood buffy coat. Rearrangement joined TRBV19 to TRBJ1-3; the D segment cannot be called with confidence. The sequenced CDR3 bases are TGTGCCAGTAGTATAGCCATCTCTGGAAACACC. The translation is CASSIAISGNT. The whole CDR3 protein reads CASSIAISGNTIYF. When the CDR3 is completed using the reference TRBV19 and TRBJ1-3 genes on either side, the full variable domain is DGGITQSPKYLFRKEGQNVTLSCEQNLNHDAMYWYRQDPGQGLRLIYYSQIVNDFQKGDIAEGYSVSREKKESFPLTVTSAQKNPTAFYLCASSIAISGNTIYFGEGSWLTVV.